This TCR beta chain was obtained from a study of vaccination effects on CD4 cells after COVID-19. For the study at large: Sampling occurred 16 days and one week pre-vaccination in a couple of convalescent patients.

Study-level findings and limits: Recruitment yielded few convalescent patients, and the study had no early post-infection timepoints. Clonal contraction was marked in infection- and vaccine-induced clones late after vaccination.

TCRdb keeps only in-frame clones here, not all; method: immunoSEQ multiplex PCR. The top ten hold 15% to 20% of the sample, which has around 28,000 clones, about 77% seen once. In regard to this clone: Antigen: not known.

CDR1 and CDR2 from the germline V gene are MNHEY and SMNVEV (reference sequence). V gave up 5 bases and J gave up 3 bases; unmatched junction bases: 10. The CDR3 has 16 amino acids. Sequencing followed a ViraFEST assay step that expanded antigen-specific CD4+ T cells with viral peptide pools. The authors isolated CD4+ T cells after about eleven days of culture. This person's SARS-CoV-2 infection, confirmed by PCR, occurred between March and December 2020. Half of the medium was exchanged for IL-2 medium on both days 3 and 7. This TCR was sampled from a human donor who had a prior SARS-CoV-2 infection. J is TRBJ2-3 and V is TRBV27; 8 bases fit TRBD1. Sequenced here: CD4+ T cells from PBMCs cultured with HCoV-NL63 spike peptides, sampled before COVID-19 vaccination. CDR3 DNA sequence: TGTGCCAGCAGTCCCAGACGGACAGGGATGACAGATACGCAGTATTTT. Translation: CASSPRRTGMTDTQYF.